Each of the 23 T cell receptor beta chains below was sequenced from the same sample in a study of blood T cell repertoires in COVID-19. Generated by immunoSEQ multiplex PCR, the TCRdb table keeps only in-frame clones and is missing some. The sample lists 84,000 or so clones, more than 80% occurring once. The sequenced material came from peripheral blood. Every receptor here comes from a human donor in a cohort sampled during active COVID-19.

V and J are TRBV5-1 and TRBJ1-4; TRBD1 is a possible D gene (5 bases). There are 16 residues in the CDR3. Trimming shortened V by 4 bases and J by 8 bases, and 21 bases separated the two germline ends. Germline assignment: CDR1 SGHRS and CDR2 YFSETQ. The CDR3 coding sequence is TGCGCCAGCAGCCTGGGGCCCCAGGGTAGAGGCGAAAAACTGTTTTTT. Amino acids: CASSLGPQGRGEKLFF.

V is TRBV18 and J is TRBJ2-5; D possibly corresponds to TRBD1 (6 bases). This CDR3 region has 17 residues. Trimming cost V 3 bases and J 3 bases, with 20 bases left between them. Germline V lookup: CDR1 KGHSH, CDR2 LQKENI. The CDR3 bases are TGTGCCAGCTCACCCCTCCTGGACAGAACTGGGAAAGAGACCCAGTACTTC. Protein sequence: CASSPLLDRTGKETQYF. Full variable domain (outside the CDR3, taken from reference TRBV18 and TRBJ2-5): NAGVMQNPRHLVRRRGQEARLRCSPMKGHSHVYWYRQLPEEGLKFMVYLQKENIIDESGMPKERFSAEFPKEGPSILRIQQVVRGDSAAYFCASSPLLDRTGKETQYFGPGTRLLVL.

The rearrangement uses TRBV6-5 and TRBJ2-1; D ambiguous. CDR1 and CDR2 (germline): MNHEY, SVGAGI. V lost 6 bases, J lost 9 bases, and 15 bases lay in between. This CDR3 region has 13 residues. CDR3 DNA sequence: TGTGCCAGCAGCCCCTTAGGAGCTGGTGAGCAGTTCTTC. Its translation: CASSPLGAGEQFF.

The CDR3 DNA reads TGTGCCAGTAGTATGAGGTTTATGAGAGAAAAGACCCAGTACTTC. Encoded protein: CASSMRFMREKTQYF. The chain recombines TRBV19 with TRBJ2-5, with unresolved D. The V end lost 3 bases, the J end lost 6 bases, and 17 bases lay between the germline ends. The CDR3 covers 15 residues. Germline CDR1 is LNHDA and CDR2 is SQIVND (reference sequence).

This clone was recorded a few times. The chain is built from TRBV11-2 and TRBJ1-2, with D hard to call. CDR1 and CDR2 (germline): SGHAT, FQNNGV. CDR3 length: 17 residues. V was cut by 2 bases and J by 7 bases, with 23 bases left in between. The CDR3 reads CASSLTGRGRARLGYTF. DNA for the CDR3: TGTGCCAGCAGCTTAACGGGCCGTGGGAGGGCCCGGCTTGGCTACACCTTC.

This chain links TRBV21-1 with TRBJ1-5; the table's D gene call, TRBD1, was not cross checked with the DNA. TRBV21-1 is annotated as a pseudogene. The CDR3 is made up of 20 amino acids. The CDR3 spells CASSSLEGTGGEGGNQPQHF. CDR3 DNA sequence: TGTGCCAGCAGCTCGTTAGAGGGGACAGGGGGAGAAGGGGGCAATCAGCCCCAGCATTTT.

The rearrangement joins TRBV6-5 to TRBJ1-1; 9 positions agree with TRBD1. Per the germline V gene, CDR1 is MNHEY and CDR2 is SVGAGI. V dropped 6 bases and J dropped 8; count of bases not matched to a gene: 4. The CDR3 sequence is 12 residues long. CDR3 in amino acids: CASRGTGQEAFF. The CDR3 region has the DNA TGTGCCAGCAGGGGGACAGGGCAAGAAGCTTTCTTT.

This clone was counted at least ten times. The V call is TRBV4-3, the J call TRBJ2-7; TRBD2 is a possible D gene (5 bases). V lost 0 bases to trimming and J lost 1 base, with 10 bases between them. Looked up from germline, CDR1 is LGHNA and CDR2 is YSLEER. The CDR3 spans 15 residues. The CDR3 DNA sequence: TGCGCCAGCAGCCAAGATCTAGCCAGTTCCTACGAGCAGTACTTC. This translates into CASSQDLASSYEQYF.

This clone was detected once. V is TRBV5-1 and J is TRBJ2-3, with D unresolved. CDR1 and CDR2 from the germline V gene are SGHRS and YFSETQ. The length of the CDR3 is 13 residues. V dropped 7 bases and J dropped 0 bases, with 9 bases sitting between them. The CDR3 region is CASSRVSTDTQYF. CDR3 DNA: TGCGCCAGCTCTCGGGTAAGCACAGATACGCAGTATTTT.

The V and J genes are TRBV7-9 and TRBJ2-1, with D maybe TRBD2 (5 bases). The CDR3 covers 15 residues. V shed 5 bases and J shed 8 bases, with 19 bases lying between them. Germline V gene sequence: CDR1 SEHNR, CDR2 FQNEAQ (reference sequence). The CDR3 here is CASSPRDNHNDEQFF. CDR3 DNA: TGTGCCAGCAGCCCCCGGGATAATCATAACGATGAGCAGTTCTTC.

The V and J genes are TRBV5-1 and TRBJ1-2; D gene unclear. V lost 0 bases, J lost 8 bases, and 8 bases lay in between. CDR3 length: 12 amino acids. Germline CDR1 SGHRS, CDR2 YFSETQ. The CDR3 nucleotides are TGCGCCAGCAGCTTGGGTCGAGGAGGCTACACCTTC. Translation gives CASSLGRGGYTF.

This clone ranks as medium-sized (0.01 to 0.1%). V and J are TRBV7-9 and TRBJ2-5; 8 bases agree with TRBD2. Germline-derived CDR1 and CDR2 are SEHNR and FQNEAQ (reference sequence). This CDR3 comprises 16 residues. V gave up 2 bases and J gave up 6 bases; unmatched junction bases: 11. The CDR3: CASSLSGGSGAQTQYF. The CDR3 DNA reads TGTGCCAGCAGCTTATCTGGGGGTAGCGGGGCACAGACCCAGTACTTC.

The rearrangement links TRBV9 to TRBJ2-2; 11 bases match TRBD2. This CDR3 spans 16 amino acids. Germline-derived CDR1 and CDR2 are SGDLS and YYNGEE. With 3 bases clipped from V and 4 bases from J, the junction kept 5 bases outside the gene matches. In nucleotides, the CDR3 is TGTGCCAGCAGCGCCGGGACTAGCGGTCTCACCGGGGAGCTGTTTTTT. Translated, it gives CASSAGTSGLTGELFF. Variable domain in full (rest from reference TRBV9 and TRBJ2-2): DSGVTQTPKHLITATGQRVTLRCSPRSGDLSVYWYQQSLDQGLQFLIQYYNGEERAKGNILERFSAQQFPDLHSELNLSSLELGDSALYFCASSAGTSGLTGELFFGEGSRLTVL.

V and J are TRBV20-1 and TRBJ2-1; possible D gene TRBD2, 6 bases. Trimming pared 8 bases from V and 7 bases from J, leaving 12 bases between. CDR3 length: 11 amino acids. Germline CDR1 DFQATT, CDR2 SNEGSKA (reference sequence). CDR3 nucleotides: TGCAGTCCATGGGCGGGAAATGAGCAGTTCTTC. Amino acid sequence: CSPWAGNEQFF.

CDR3 sequence (DNA): TGTGCCAGCAAGCGGACAGACATCTCCTACGAGCAGTACTTC. Translated, it gives CASKRTDISYEQYF. The chain has TRBV2 and TRBJ2-7; tentative D call: TRBD1 (6 bases). Germline V gives CDR1 SNHLY, CDR2 FYNNEI. CDR3 length: 14 residues. The germline V and J ends were trimmed by 7 bases and 0 bases, with 13 bases remaining between them.

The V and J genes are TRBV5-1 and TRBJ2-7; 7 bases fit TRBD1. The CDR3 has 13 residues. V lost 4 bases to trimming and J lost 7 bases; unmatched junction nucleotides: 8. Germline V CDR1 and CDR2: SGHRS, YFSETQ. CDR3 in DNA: TGCGCCAGCAGCCTTCCACAGGGGAAAGAGCAGTACTTC. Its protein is CASSLPQGKEQYF.

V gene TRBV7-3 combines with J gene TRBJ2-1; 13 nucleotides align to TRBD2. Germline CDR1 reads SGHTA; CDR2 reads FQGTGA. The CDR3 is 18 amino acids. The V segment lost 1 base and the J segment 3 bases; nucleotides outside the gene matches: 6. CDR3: CASSLIGTSGVDYNEQFF. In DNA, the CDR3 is TGTGCCAGCAGCTTAATTGGGACTAGCGGGGTAGACTACAATGAGCAGTTCTTC.

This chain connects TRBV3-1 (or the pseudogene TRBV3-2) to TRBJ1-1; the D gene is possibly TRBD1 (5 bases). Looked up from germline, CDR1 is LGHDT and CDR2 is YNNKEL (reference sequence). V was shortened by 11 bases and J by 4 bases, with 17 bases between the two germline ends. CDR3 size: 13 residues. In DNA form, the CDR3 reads TGTGCCGCAAGAGGAGGGGACGGCACTGAAGCTTTCTTT. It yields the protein CAARGGDGTEAFF.

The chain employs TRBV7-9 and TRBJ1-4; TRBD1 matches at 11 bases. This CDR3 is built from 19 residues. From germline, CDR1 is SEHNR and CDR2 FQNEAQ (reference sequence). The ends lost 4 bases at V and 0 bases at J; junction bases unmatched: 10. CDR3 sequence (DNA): TGTGCCAGCAGCTCGGACAGGGGGCCCTTACTCGCAACTAATGAAAAACTGTTTTTT. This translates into CASSSDRGPLLATNEKLFF. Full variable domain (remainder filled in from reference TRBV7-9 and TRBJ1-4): DTGVSQNPRHKITKRGQNVTFRCDPISEHNRLYWYRQTLGQGPEFLTYFQNEAQLEKSRLLSDRFSAERPKGSFSTLEIQRTEQGDSAMYLCASSSDRGPLLATNEKLFFGSGTQLSVL.

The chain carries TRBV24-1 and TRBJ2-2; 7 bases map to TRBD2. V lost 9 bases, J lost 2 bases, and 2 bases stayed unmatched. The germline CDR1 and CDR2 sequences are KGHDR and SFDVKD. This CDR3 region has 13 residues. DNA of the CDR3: TGTGCCACCCGGGGGGTCAACACCGGGGAGCTGTTTTTT. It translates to CATRGVNTGELFF.

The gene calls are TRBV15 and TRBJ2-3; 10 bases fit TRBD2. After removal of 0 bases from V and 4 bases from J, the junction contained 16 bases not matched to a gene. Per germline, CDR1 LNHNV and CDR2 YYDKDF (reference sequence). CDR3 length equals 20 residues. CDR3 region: CATSREGSGGYLLRADTQYF. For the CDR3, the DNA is TGTGCCACCAGCAGAGAGGGTAGCGGGGGGTATCTCCTAAGGGCAGATACGCAGTATTTT.

The CDR3 region is CASSRRTATTTEKLFF. The CDR3, as DNA: TGTGCCAGTAGCCGTCGGACAGCAACGACAACCGAAAAACTGTTTTTT. V is TRBV19 and J is TRBJ1-4, with a tentative D call TRBD1 (6 bases). Germline CDR1 is LNHDA and CDR2 is SQIVND (reference sequence). This CDR3 has 16 amino acids. V was cut by 6 bases and J by 8 bases, with 22 bases left in between.

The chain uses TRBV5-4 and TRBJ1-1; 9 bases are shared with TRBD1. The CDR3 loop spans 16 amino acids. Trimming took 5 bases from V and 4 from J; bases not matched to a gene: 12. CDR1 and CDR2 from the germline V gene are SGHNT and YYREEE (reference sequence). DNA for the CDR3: TGTGCCAGCAGTATACCGGGACAGGGAAGGGGCACTGAAGCTTTCTTT. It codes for CASSIPGQGRGTEAFF.